Listed here are 28 T cell receptor beta chains from one sample, sequenced in a study of neoadjuvant anti-PD-1 for oral cavity cancer. Some clones are missing from TCRdb's copy, which holds only in-frame ones; the method was immunoSEQ multiplex PCR. The sample records about 39,000 clones, 65% to 85% being singletons. Specified time point: after neoadjuvant nivolumab, at surgical resection. This specimen consisted of PBMCs, obtained after nivolumab (anti-PD-1) treatment. The receptors derive from a person aged 35 to 85 with oral cavity squamous cell carcinoma.

The V call is TRBV7-3, the J call TRBJ1-2, with 9 bases identical to TRBD1. There are 15 residues in the CDR3. V was clipped by 4 bases and J by 5 bases; unmatched bases: 8. Germline V gene data show CDR1 as SGHTA and CDR2 as FQGTGA. For the CDR3, the DNA is TGTGCCAGCAGCTCCTTCGGGGACAGGGAATATGGCTACACCTTC. It specifies CASSSFGDREYGYTF.

The rearrangement joins TRBV4-2 to TRBJ1-2, with D perhaps TRBD1 (5 bases). The germline V gene encodes CDR1 LGHNA and CDR2 YNFKEQ. Trimming shortened V by 0 bases and J by 2 bases, and 10 bases separated the two germline ends. The CDR3 totals 15 residues. Here the CDR3 DNA reads TGTGCCAGCAGCCAAGAAGAGGGGCAGAACTATGGCTACACCTTC. This gives the protein CASSQEEGQNYGYTF.

CDR3 nucleotide sequence: TGTGCCAGCAGACCAAATCTCGGGGGTAATAGCGGATACCTCGATGAGCAGTTCTTC. Translating gives CASRPNLGGNSGYLDEQFF. This rearrangement joins TRBV28 to TRBJ2-1, with TRBD2 as a possible D gene (6 bases). The germline CDR1 and CDR2 sequences are MDHEN and SYDVKM. The CDR3 runs 19 residues. V was trimmed by 6 bases and J by 8 bases, leaving 32 bases between them. Looking up the rest from reference TRBV28 and TRBJ2-1 gives the full variable domain: DVKVTQSSRYLVKRTGEKVFLECVQDMDHENMFWYRQDPGLGLRLIYFSYDVKMKEKGDIPEGYSVSREKKERFSLILESASTNQTSMYLCASRPNLGGNSGYLDEQFFGPGTRLTVL.

V is TRBV11-2 and J is TRBJ2-3; 9 bases fit TRBD2. The CDR3 consists of 16 residues. Trimming removed 6 bases from V and 3 bases from J; junction bases left unmatched: 10. Looked up from germline, CDR1 is SGHAT and CDR2 is FQNNGV. The CDR3 protein is CASSPSAGGWTDTQYF. The CDR3, as DNA: TGTGCCAGCAGTCCTTCAGCGGGAGGATGGACAGATACGCAGTATTTT.

The sample holds one count of this clone. V usage is TRBV9 and J usage is TRBJ2-1; D is ambiguous. The CDR3 runs to 15 residues. V lost 0 bases, J lost 1 base, and 8 bases lay in between. CDR1 and CDR2 (germline): SGDLS, YYNGEE. The CDR3 loop reads CASSVEANSYNEQFF. In DNA, the CDR3 is TGTGCCAGCAGCGTAGAGGCTAATTCCTACAATGAGCAGTTCTTC.

The CDR3 here is CASSSGQRFYEQYF. The CDR3 DNA reads TGTGCCAGCAGTTCCGGACAGAGATTCTACGAGCAGTACTTC. The chain links TRBV6-6 to TRBJ2-7; D perhaps matches TRBD1 (6 bases). CDR3 length: 14 residues. V shed 4 bases and J shed 3 bases, with 13 bases lying between them. Per germline, CDR1 MNHNY and CDR2 SVGAGI (reference sequence).

This chain links TRBV6-4 with TRBJ2-7, with 10 bases identical to TRBD2. J gave up 3 bases and V 6 bases, and 8 bases lay outside the gene matches. The CDR3 is 15 residues long. Germline CDR1 and CDR2: MRHNA and SNTAGT. This CDR3 reads CASSAGASGSYEQYF. The CDR3 DNA reads as TGTGCCAGCAGCGCCGGGGCTAGCGGGAGCTACGAGCAGTACTTC.

The chain recombines TRBV6-4 with TRBJ2-5; 11 nucleotides line up with TRBD1. There are 17 residues in the CDR3. The V gene end was trimmed by 2 bases and the J gene end by 5 bases; junction bases not matched to a gene: 10. Germline CDR1 reads MRHNA; CDR2 reads SNTAGT. CDR3 protein: CASSDRNRDRGSETQYF. CDR3 coding DNA: TGTGCCAGCAGTGACCGGAACCGGGACAGGGGGTCGGAGACCCAGTACTTC.

This chain joins TRBV6-1 and TRBJ2-4; 7 bases agree with TRBD1. Germline CDR1 MNHNS, CDR2 SASEGT. The CDR3 sequence is 16 residues long. V lost 3 bases to trimming and J lost 7 bases; unmatched junction nucleotides: 12. The CDR3 DNA follows: TGTGCCAGCAGTGACAACTTAGGGGGCGCGGGCAACATTCAGTACTTC. This sequence encodes CASSDNLGGAGNIQYF.

The rearrangement uses TRBV6-6 and TRBJ2-1; D call uncertain. The CDR3 has 13 residues. Trimming took off 3 bases at V and 9 bases at J, with 12 bases between the two ends. The germline V gene has CDR1 MNHNY and CDR2 SVGAGI (reference sequence). This CDR3 reads CASSYDPGGEQFF. The CDR3 DNA reads as TGTGCCAGCAGTTATGACCCGGGCGGTGAGCAGTTCTTC.

The CDR3 DNA reads as TGTGCCAGTAGTCCCTTCCAAGGGGGATATGGCTACACCTTC. Its protein product is CASSPFQGGYGYTF. The V gene is TRBV19, the J gene TRBJ1-2; perhaps TRBD1 as D (6 bases). This CDR3 comprises 14 residues. Looked up from germline, CDR1 is LNHDA and CDR2 is SQIVND (reference sequence). V was cut by 5 bases and J by 5 bases, with 15 bases left in between.

The chain uses TRBV4-1 and TRBJ1-3, with D possibly being TRBD1 (6 bases). The V end was cut by 4 bases, the J end by 0 bases, with 13 bases between. The CDR3 sequence is 16 residues long. Germline CDR1 and CDR2: MGHRA and YSYEKL. In DNA form, the CDR3 reads TGCGCCAGCAGCCCTCGGACAGCGAGCTCTGGAAACACCATATATTTT. Encoded protein: CASSPRTASSGNTIYF.

The gene calls are TRBV30 and TRBJ2-7; D could derive from TRBD1 or TRBD2 (5 bases each). Trimming took off 7 bases at V and 4 bases at J, with 20 bases between the two ends. Germline V lookup: CDR1 GTSNPN, CDR2 SVGIG (reference sequence). This CDR3 is 14 amino acids long. The CDR3 region is CAYSPGTVLYEQYF. As DNA, the CDR3 is TGTGCCTACTCTCCCGGGACGGTCCTTTACGAGCAGTACTTC.

The V call is TRBV10-2, the J call TRBJ1-5; a possible D gene is TRBD1 (5 bases). V gave up 10 bases and J gave up 5 bases, with 18 bases separating them. There are 14 residues in the CDR3. In germline, CDR1 is WSHSY, CDR2 SAAADI. CDR3 loop: CATGWNPQDQPQHF. The CDR3, as DNA: TGCGCCACCGGGTGGAACCCACAGGATCAGCCCCAGCATTTT.

The chain couples TRBV6-1 to TRBJ2-2; 9 bases match TRBD2. Losses at the gene ends were 4 bases for V and 1 base for J; bases not matched to a gene: 7. The germline V gene has CDR1 MNHNS and CDR2 SASEGT. The CDR3 runs 17 residues. CDR3 coding DNA: TGTGCCAGCAGTGGGGCTAGCGGGGCACTGAACACCGGGGAGCTGTTTTTT. It specifies CASSGASGALNTGELFF.

The rearrangement links TRBV7-8 to TRBJ1-5, with no clear D. Germline values: CDR1 SGHVS, CDR2 FQNEAQ. The CDR3 covers 14 residues. The V and J ends lost 1 base and 7 bases respectively, with 11 bases between them. In DNA form, the CDR3 reads TGTGCCAGCAGCTTAGAGGTACCGGGACAGCCCCAGCATTTT. It translates to CASSLEVPGQPQHF. The full variable domain, in which reference TRBV7-8 and TRBJ1-5 provide the parts outside the CDR3, is GAGVSQSPRYKVAKRGQDVALRCDPISGHVSLFWYQQALGQGPEFLTYFQNEAQLDKSGLPSDRFFAERPEGSVSTLKIQRTQQEDSAVYLCASSLEVPGQPQHFGDGTRLSIL.

V usage is TRBV29-1 and J usage is TRBJ1-2; the D is unclear. Germline assignment: CDR1 SQVTM and CDR2 ANQGSEA. This CDR3 has 12 residues. Trimming removed 0 bases from V and 8 bases from J, with 10 bases in between. The CDR3 DNA reads TGCAGCGTTGAAGATAGAGGTGTCGGCTACACCTTC. It encodes CSVEDRGVGYTF.

The chain links TRBV5-6 to TRBJ1-1; 8 nucleotides align to TRBD1. This CDR3 has 17 amino acids. Germline V gives CDR1 SGHDT, CDR2 YYEEEE. Trimming at V came to 4 bases and at J to 1 base, leaving 12 bases not matched to a gene. CDR3 bases: TGTGCCAGCAGCCCCGCCAGGGGGCGACTAAGGAACACTGAAGCTTTCTTT. It codes for CASSPARGRLRNTEAFF.

The V and J genes are TRBV6-5 and TRBJ2-1; D is uncertain. The V and J ends lost 1 base and 0 bases respectively, with 7 bases between them. This CDR3 spans 15 amino acids. Germline lookup yields CDR1 MNHEY and CDR2 SVGAGI. This CDR3 reads CASSYWQDSYNEQFF. CDR3 in DNA: TGTGCCAGCAGTTACTGGCAGGACTCCTACAATGAGCAGTTCTTC.

This CDR3 is CASSLGTANTEAFF. CDR3 DNA: TGTGCCAGCAGTCTCGGGACAGCGAACACTGAAGCTTTCTTT. V is TRBV28 and J is TRBJ1-1; 7 positions match TRBD1. The CDR3 is 14 amino acids. Germline CDR1 and CDR2: MDHEN and SYDVKM. Trimming at V came to 5 bases and at J to 1 base, leaving 4 bases not matched to a gene.

This chain joins TRBV19 and TRBJ2-5; 7 nucleotides align to TRBD1. V lost 5 bases, J lost 5 bases, and 11 bases stayed unmatched. This CDR3 is built from 15 residues. The V gene's germline CDR1 is LNHDA and CDR2 SQIVND (reference sequence). CDR3: CASSFPGQVQETQYF. DNA for the CDR3: TGTGCCAGTAGTTTTCCAGGACAGGTTCAGGAGACCCAGTACTTC. Complete variable domain (other parts from reference TRBV19 and TRBJ2-5): DGGITQSPKYLFRKEGQNVTLSCEQNLNHDAMYWYRQDPGQGLRLIYYSQIVNDFQKGDIAEGYSVSREKKESFPLTVTSAQKNPTAFYLCASSFPGQVQETQYFGPGTRLLVL.

The rearrangement uses TRBV7-2 and TRBJ1-1, with D perhaps TRBD1 (6 bases). V gave up 4 bases and J gave up 5 bases, with 14 bases separating them. The CDR3 has 14 amino acids. Germline values: CDR1 SGHTA, CDR2 FQGNSA. The CDR3 spells CASSSGVGWTEAFF. Written as DNA, the CDR3 is TGTGCCAGCAGCTCAGGGGTCGGTTGGACTGAAGCTTTCTTT.

The chain has TRBV29-1 and TRBJ2-3; D ambiguous. Germline V gene lookup returns CDR1 SQVTM and CDR2 ANQGSEA. Trimming cost V 2 bases and J 3 bases, with 0 bases left between them. This CDR3 has 10 amino acids. This chain's CDR3 is CSVETDTQYF. DNA for the CDR3: TGCAGCGTTGAAACAGATACGCAGTATTTT.

This rearrangement joins TRBV6-4 to TRBJ1-5; no firm D call. Germline V gene data show CDR1 as MRHNA and CDR2 as SNTAGT. The CDR3 loop spans 13 amino acids. The ends were cut back, 5 bases at V and 3 bases at J, with 8 bases in the middle. CDR3 sequence (DNA): TGTGCCAGCAGTCCCGTCCTCAATCAGCCCCAGCATTTT. This gives the protein CASSPVLNQPQHF.

The chain carries TRBV5-4 and TRBJ2-1; D is unclear. Between the trimmed V and J ends, which lost 3 bases and 8 bases, there was a span of 15 bases. Germline values: CDR1 SGHNT, CDR2 YYREEE (reference sequence). The CDR3 runs to 14 residues. Here the CDR3 reads CASSSETLADEQFF. Written as DNA, the CDR3 is TGTGCCAGCAGCTCAGAGACCCTTGCGGATGAGCAGTTCTTC.

The V call is TRBV6-5, the J call TRBJ1-5, with no clear D. The CDR3 covers 15 residues. Trimming shortened V by 5 bases and J by 2 bases, and 13 bases separated the two germline ends. Germline V lookup: CDR1 MNHEY, CDR2 SVGAGI. CDR3 DNA sequence: TGTGCCAGCAGTCCGGCGGGTGGAGGCAATCAGCCCCAGCATTTT. This translates into CASSPAGGGNQPQHF.

This rearrangement joins TRBV10-3 to TRBJ2-3; 8 nucleotides match TRBD1. The CDR3 runs to 13 residues. Germline loops: CDR1 ENHRY, CDR2 SYGVKD. CDR3 protein: CTTQGAVTDTQYF. The CDR3 coding sequence is TGTACAACCCAGGGGGCAGTCACAGATACGCAGTATTTT.

This chain uses TRBV5-6 with TRBJ1-1, with D tentatively TRBD1 (6 bases). The V and J ends lost 4 bases and 6 bases respectively, with 19 bases between them. Germline V lookup: CDR1 SGHDT, CDR2 YYEEEE. The CDR3 contains 15 residues. CDR3: CASSLGAGNRAEAFF. DNA of the CDR3: TGTGCCAGCAGCCTGGGGGCAGGGAATAGGGCTGAAGCTTTCTTT. Full variable domain (missing parts from reference TRBV5-6 and TRBJ1-1): DAGVTQSPTHLIKTRGQQVTLRCSPKSGHDTVSWYQQALGQGPQFIFQYYEEEERQRGNFPDRFSGHQFPNYSSELNVNALLLGDSALYLCASSLGAGNRAEAFFGQGTRLTVV.